These T cell receptor beta chains were read from a single sample in a study of CD8+ T cells in alopecia areata. Only in-frame clones appear in the TCRdb table, and some are missing; sequencing was by immunoSEQ multiplex PCR. Of 100,000 to 150,000 clones in the sample, over 60% were seen once. The specimen comprised CD4+ T cells sorted from blood, sampled at week 4, from a patient treated with tofacitinib. The source is a human donor with alopecia areata. Both conserved end residues are part of each CDR3. A D gene is named only where the DNA matches it firmly. Clone size is shown for a subset of rows, as once, few, many or a class of expanded clone.

>.|TRBV5-1|TRBJ2-1|.
TGCGCCCCAACATCGGACTTCCCACAAAATGAGCAGTTCTTC
CAPTSDFPQNEQFF
>.|TRBV27|TRBJ2-4|.
TGTGCCAGCAGTTCACCGACCCCGATAAGACAGGGGAGGGGGGACATTCAGTACTTC
CASSSPTPIRQGRGDIQYF
>.|TRBV30|TRBJ1-2|.
TGTGCCTGGAATTACGGGCCGAACTATGGCTACACCTTC
CAWNYGPNYGYTF
>.|TRBV5-1|TRBJ2-5|.
TGCGCCAGCAGCTTGGAGGGGGCTAGCGAGCAAGAGACCCAGTACTTC
CASSLEGASEQETQYF
>.|TRBV6-5|TRBJ2-3|few
TGTGCCAGCAGTTATGTTTCAGATACGCAGTATTTT
CASSYVSDTQYF
>TRBD1|TRBV19|TRBJ2-3|once
TGTGCCAGCGGTGGGACAGGGGGCTTCGGCACAGATACGCAGTATTTT
CASGGTGGFGTDTQYF
>.|TRBV2|TRBJ1-2|once
TGTGCCAGCAGTGAAACAGGGAGCTATGGCTACACCTTC
CASSETGSYGYTF
>TRBD1|TRBV29-1|TRBJ1-1|.
TGCAGCGGGAGAGACAGGGGGCGCTTGGGCACTGAAGCTTTCTTT
CSGRDRGRLGTEAFF
>TRBD2|TRBV7-2|TRBJ2-3|.
TGTGCCAGCAGCGCCCAGGCAGCGGGAGGTAGTGCAGATACGCAGTATTTT
CASSAQAAGGSADTQYF
>.|TRBV27|TRBJ2-3|.
TGTGCCAGCAGTTTAAGAGCAAGGGCTAGCACAGATACGCAGTATTTT
CASSLRARASTDTQYF
>.|TRBV10-3|TRBJ2-3|.
TGTGCCATTGGAAACACAGATACGCAGTATTTT
CAIGNTDTQYF
>TRBD1|TRBV30|TRBJ2-1|few
TGTGCCTGGAGTGTCAGGGGGCATCCCGACAATGAGCAGTTCTTC
CAWSVRGHPDNEQFF
>.|TRBV11-2|TRBJ1-1|.
TGTGCCAGCAGCTTAGGCAGAGACACTGAAGCTTTCTTT
CASSLGRDTEAFF
>.|TRBV2|TRBJ1-5|.
TGTGCCAGCAGTGATTTTGGGAATAGCAATCAGCCCCAGCATTTT
CASSDFGNSNQPQHF
>.|TRBV5-1|TRBJ2-7|.
TGCGCCAGCACCCCGAGGGGCGATATGGCCTACGAGCAGTACTTC
CASTPRGDMAYEQYF
>TRBD1|TRBV2|TRBJ2-5|once
TGTGCCAGCAGACAGCAAACAGGGGCGGCCGAGACCCAGTACTTC
CASRQQTGAAETQYF
>.|TRBV7-3|TRBJ2-2|.
TGTGCCAGCAGCTTAGACGGGGTGAACACCGGGGAGCTGTTTTTT
CASSLDGVNTGELFF
>.|TRBV6-1|TRBJ2-6|once
TGTGCCAGCAGTACAGGCAGTGGGGCCAACGTCCTGACTTTC
CASSTGSGANVLTF
>.|TRBV27|TRBJ2-5|.
TGTGCCAGCAGTTTGACTAGTGCAGAGACCCAGTACTTC
CASSLTSAETQYF
>TRBD1|TRBV5-1|TRBJ2-6|.
TGCGCCAGCAGCCCTTCGGACAGGGATGCAACTGGGGCCAACGTCCTGACTTTC
CASSPSDRDATGANVLTF
>TRBD1|TRBV7-8|TRBJ1-6|.
TGTGCCAGCAGCTTACTTACCCAGGGACAGGGCGGCTCACCCCTCCACTTT
CASSLLTQGQGGSPLHF
>.|TRBV10-3|TRBJ2-1|few
TGTGCCATCAGTGACGAGCATGAGCAGTTCTTC
CAISDEHEQFF